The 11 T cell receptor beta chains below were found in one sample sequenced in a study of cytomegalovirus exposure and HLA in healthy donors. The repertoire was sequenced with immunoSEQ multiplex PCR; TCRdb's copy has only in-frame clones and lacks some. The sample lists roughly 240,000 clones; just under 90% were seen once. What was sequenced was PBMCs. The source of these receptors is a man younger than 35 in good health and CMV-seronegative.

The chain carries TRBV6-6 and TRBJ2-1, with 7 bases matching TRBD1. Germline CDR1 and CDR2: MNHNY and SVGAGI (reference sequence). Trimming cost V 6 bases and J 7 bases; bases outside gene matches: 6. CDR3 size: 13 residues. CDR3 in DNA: TGTGCCAGCAGAGCAGGGGGAAGGAATGAGCAGTTCTTC. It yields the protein CASRAGGRNEQFF.

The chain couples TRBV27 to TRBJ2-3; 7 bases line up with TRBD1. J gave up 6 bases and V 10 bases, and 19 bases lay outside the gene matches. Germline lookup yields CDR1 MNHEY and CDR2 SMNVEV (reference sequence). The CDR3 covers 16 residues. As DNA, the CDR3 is TGTGCCACGGGCTCTATCTCGTCAGGCAGGGGGGATACGCAGTATTTT. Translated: CATGSISSGRGDTQYF.

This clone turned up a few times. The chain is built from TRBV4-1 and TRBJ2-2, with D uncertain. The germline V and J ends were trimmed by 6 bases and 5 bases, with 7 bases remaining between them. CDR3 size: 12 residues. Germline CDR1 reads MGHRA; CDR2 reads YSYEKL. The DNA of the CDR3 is TGCGCCAGCAGGGCGAGGACCGGGGAGCTGTTTTTT. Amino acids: CASRARTGELFF.

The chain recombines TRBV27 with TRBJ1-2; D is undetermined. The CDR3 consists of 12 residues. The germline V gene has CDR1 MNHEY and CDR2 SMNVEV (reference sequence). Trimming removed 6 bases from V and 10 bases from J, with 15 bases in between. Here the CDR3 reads CASRMGGGAYTF. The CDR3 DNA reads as TGTGCCAGCAGAATGGGTGGCGGAGCCTACACCTTC.

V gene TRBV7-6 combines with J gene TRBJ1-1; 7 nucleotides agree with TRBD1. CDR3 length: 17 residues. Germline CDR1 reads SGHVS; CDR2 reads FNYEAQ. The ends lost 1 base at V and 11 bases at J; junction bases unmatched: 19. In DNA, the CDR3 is TGTGCCAGCAGCTTAGGGGACCGGGACAGACCTCTGAGCGGGGCTTTCTTT. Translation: CASSLGDRDRPLSGAFF. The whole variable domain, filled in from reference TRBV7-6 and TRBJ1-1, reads GAGVSQSPRYKVTKRGQDVALRCDPISGHVSLYWYRQALGQGPEFLTYFNYEAQQDKSGLPNDRFSAERPEGSISTLTIQRTEQRDSAMYRCASSLGDRDRPLSGAFFGQGTRLTVV.

The CDR3 DNA follows: TGTGCCAGCAGCCGACAGGATAATGAAAAACTGTTTTTT. Translating gives CASSRQDNEKLFF. V and J are TRBV5-4 and TRBJ1-4; possible D gene TRBD1, 6 bases. The V gene's germline CDR1 is SGHNT and CDR2 YYREEE (reference sequence). The CDR3 spans 13 residues. Trimming stripped 4 bases from V and 4 bases from J, with 8 bases between.

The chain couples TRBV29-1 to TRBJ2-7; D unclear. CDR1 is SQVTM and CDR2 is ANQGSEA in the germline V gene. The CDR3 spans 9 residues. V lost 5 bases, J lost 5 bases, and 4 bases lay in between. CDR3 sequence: CSVSNEQYF. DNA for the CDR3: TGCAGCGTTTCCAACGAGCAGTACTTC.

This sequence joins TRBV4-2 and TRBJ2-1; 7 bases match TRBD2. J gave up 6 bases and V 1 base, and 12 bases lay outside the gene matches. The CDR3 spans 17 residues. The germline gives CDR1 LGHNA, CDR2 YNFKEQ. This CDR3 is CASSQGGGLYQPNEQFF. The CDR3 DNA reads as TGTGCCAGCAGCCAAGGGGGGGGGTTATACCAACCCAATGAGCAGTTCTTC.

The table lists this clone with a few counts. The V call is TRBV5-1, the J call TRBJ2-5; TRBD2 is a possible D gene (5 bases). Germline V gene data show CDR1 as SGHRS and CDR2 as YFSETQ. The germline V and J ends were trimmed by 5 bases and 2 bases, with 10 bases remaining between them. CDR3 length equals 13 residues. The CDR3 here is CASRTGLQETQYF. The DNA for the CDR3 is TGCGCCAGCAGAACGGGATTACAAGAGACCCAGTACTTC.

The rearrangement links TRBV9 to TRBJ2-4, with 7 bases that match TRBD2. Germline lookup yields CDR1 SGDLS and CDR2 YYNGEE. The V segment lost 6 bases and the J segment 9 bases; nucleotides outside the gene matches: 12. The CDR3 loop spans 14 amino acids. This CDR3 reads CASTMTSTEGIQYF. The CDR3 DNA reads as TGTGCCAGCACCATGACTAGCACCGAAGGCATTCAGTACTTC.

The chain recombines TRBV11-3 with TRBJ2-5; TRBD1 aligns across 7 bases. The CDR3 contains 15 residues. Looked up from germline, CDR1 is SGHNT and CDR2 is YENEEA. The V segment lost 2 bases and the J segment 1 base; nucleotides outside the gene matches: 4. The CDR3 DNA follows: TGTGCCAGCAGCTTAAGGGACAGACCCCAAGAGACCCAGTACTTC. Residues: CASSLRDRPQETQYF.